This TCR beta chain was observed in a study of blood T cell repertoires in COVID-19. Under the authors' procedure: The authors estimated nucleated cell counts from reference gene primer amplification. Generated by immunoSEQ multiplex PCR, the TCRdb table keeps only in-frame clones and is missing some. The V and J calls and clone size are taken from that table; D and trimming were inferred from the DNA. Found here are 150,000 to 170,000 clones, roughly 84% of them singletons; the top ten hold around 8.1%. Germline CDR1 and CDR2: LGHDT and YNNKEL (reference sequence). This CDR3 spans 16 amino acids. V dropped 4 bases and J dropped 3; count of bases not matched to a gene: 9.

This sequence joins TRBV3-1 (or the pseudogene TRBV3-2) and TRBJ1-2, with TRBD1 matching over 9 bases. The source of this sequence is an older woman with COVID-19, enrolled during active disease. Material: peripheral blood. The CDR3 nucleotides read TGTGCCAGCAGCCCTTCGGACAGGGGAGTACACTATGGCTACACCTTC. Its protein is CASSPSDRGVHYGYTF.